This TCR beta chain was recorded in a study of shared clonotypes between healthy human individuals. General study points: Estimated richness values were generally larger in naive subsets than in memory subsets. The expectation was that sequencing depth would affect clonotype sharing among donors.

Sequencing was performed with immunoSEQ multiplex PCR; in TCRdb, only in-frame clones are kept and a portion is missing. The table shows about 2.3 million clones, with 92% occurring only once. The authors divided CD4+ cells into CD45RA+ naive and CD45RA-negative memory subsets. Germline lookup yields CDR1 SGHAT and CDR2 FQDESV (reference sequence). CDR3 length equals 15 residues. Trimming at V came to 5 bases and at J to 7 bases, leaving 11 bases not matched to a gene. Comment on this clone: What it recognizes is unknown.

This clonotype was obtained from a man aged 18 to 29 in good health. Some clones in this sample may be carry-over from other donors' samples. The V gene is TRBV11-1, the J gene TRBJ2-1; 7 bases align to TRBD2. Sequences were obtained from naive CD4+ T cells from PBMCs. Described subset: CD45RA+ positively selected. The CDR3 here is CASSPAGRVGNEQFF. The CDR3 DNA is TGTGCCAGCAGCCCCGCAGGGAGGGTCGGGAATGAGCAGTTCTTC.